The entry that follows covers one T cell receptor (beta chain) sequence. Only in-frame clones appear in the TCRdb table, and some are missing; sequencing was by immunoSEQ multiplex PCR. The sample lists roughly 72,000 clones, about 96% occurring once. V shed 0 bases and J 6 bases; nucleotides not matched to a gene: 8. The CDR3 consists of 17 residues. The V gene's germline CDR1 is MGHRA and CDR2 YSYEKL. The entry originates in a study of technical replicates of blood from several donors. Sequencing input: T cells isolated from PBMCs. This TCR was sampled from a human donor in good health. The V call is TRBV4-1, the J call TRBJ2-2, with 9 positions matching TRBD2. For the CDR3, the DNA is TGCGCCAGCAGCCAAGATTATGGGACTAGCCGCGCCGGGGAGCTGTTTTTT. Protein product: CASSQDYGTSRAGELFF.